Each of the 30 T cell receptor beta chains below was sequenced from the same sample in a study of T-cell reconstitution after alpha-beta-depleted transplantation in children. For TCRbeta, the library was prepared with unique molecular identifiers. TCRdb re-derived calls from the PCR reads in MiXCR, one entry per CDR3 protein. Of around 370,000 distinct CDR3 sequences in the sample, 10% to 13% are singletons; the top ten hold under 3%. This specimen was PBMCs from the stem cell graft donor, taken from the stem cell graft. These TCRs come from a human donor who donated a stem cell graft to a child with acute lymphoblastic leukemia.

V and J are TRBV12-3 or TRBV12-4 and TRBJ1-6; D gene ambiguous. This CDR3 has 12 residues. Trimming took 3 bases from V and 9 from J, leaving 6 bases between them. CDR3 amino acids: CASSFRVSPLHF. The CDR3 coding sequence is TGTGCCAGCAGTTTTCGGGTTTCACCCCTCCACTTT.

V gene TRBV20-1 combines with J gene TRBJ2-5, with no clear D. Trimming left V 4 bases short and J 4 bases short, with 22 bases between. Germline CDR1 reads DFQATT; CDR2 reads SNEGSKA (reference sequence). The CDR3 contains 16 residues. CDR3 nucleotide sequence: TGCAGTGCTACTACTCGGTCGGGCCTAGGCCGAGAGACCCAGTACTTC. It codes for CSATTRSGLGRETQYF.

Many counts were recorded for this clonotype. This sequence joins TRBV20-1 and TRBJ2-7; D uncertain. Germline V gene sequence: CDR1 DFQATT, CDR2 SNEGSKA (reference sequence). This CDR3 spans 14 amino acids. Trimming stripped 2 bases from V and 0 bases from J, with 11 bases between. CDR3 nucleotides: TGCAGTGCTAGACGCGACGGAAGCTCCTACGAGCAGTACTTC. It codes for CSARRDGSSYEQYF.

This clonotype was counted many times. Here the CDR3 DNA reads TGTGCCAGCAGTCGTACTAGCGGGGGCTACAATGAGCAGTTCTTC. Translated, it gives CASSRTSGGYNEQFF. The chain links TRBV12-3 or TRBV12-4 to TRBJ2-1, with TRBD2 identical over 11 bases. V lost 5 bases and J lost 3; bases outside the gene matches: 3. The CDR3 is 15 residues long.

This sequence joins TRBV10-3 and TRBJ2-1, with D perhaps being TRBD1 or TRBD2 (5 bases each). In germline, CDR1 is ENHRY, CDR2 SYGVKD. This CDR3 comprises 13 residues. V was cut by 0 bases and J by 10 bases, with 10 bases left in between. The CDR3 here is CAISESGAREQFF. As DNA, the CDR3 is TGTGCCATCAGTGAGTCCGGGGCAAGGGAGCAGTTCTTC.

This clonotype has a handful of counts. J is TRBJ2-6 and V is TRBV5-1; perhaps TRBD1 as D (5 bases). The CDR3 runs to 15 residues. The germline V gene has CDR1 SGHRS and CDR2 YFSETQ. Deletions cut 0 bases from V and 2 bases from J, with 6 bases between. CDR3: CASSLEQAGANVLTF. For the CDR3, the DNA is TGCGCCAGCAGCTTGGAACAGGCTGGGGCCAACGTCCTGACTTTC.

There are a few counts of this clonotype. J is TRBJ2-2 and V is TRBV12-3 or TRBV12-4; TRBD2 matches at 10 bases. The CDR3 totals 16 residues. The V gene end was trimmed by 3 bases and the J gene end by 4 bases; junction bases not matched to a gene: 5. The CDR3 region is CASSFSGGRGTGELFF. The CDR3 DNA reads as TGTGCCAGCAGTTTTAGCGGGGGGCGTGGCACCGGGGAGCTGTTTTTT.

V gene TRBV12-3 or TRBV12-4 combines with J gene TRBJ2-5, with D unresolved. This CDR3 region has 18 residues. The V end lost 8 bases, the J end lost 0 bases, and 25 bases lay between the germline ends. CDR3 in amino acids: CASCLTPGSTWYQETQYF. CDR3 nucleotides: TGTGCCAGCTGCTTAACCCCCGGTTCCACGTGGTACCAAGAGACCCAGTACTTC.

The chain combines TRBV4-1 with TRBJ2-3; 9 positions agree with TRBD1. The CDR3 sequence is 18 residues long. The germline V gene encodes CDR1 MGHRA and CDR2 YSYEKL. J lost 3 bases, V lost 0 bases, and 10 bases had no gene match. CDR3 DNA sequence: TGCGCCAGCAGCCAAGATGGGGCACAGGGGGCTCGGACAGATACGCAGTATTTT. Translating gives CASSQDGAQGARTDTQYF.

V gene TRBV10-3 combines with J gene TRBJ2-1, with TRBD2 matching over 13 bases. V shed 4 bases, J shed 6 bases, and the junction held 9 bases outside the gene matches. The CDR3 consists of 17 residues. Per the germline V gene, CDR1 is ENHRY and CDR2 is SYGVKD. Here the CDR3 DNA reads TGTGCCATCAGTGCTCTGGGACTAGCGGGGCGTGGCAATGAGCAGTTCTTC. Translated: CAISALGLAGRGNEQFF.

The rearrangement uses TRBV9 and TRBJ2-3, with 11 bases that match TRBD1. After removal of 3 bases from V and 4 bases from J, the junction contained 7 bases not matched to a gene. Germline CDR1 and CDR2: SGDLS and YYNGEE. The CDR3 length is 16 residues. The CDR3 sequence: CASSAPGQGASDTQYF. The CDR3 DNA reads as TGTGCCAGCAGCGCACCCGGACAGGGGGCATCAGATACGCAGTATTTT. Looking up the rest from reference TRBV9 and TRBJ2-3 gives the full variable domain: DSGVTQTPKHLITATGQRVTLRCSPRSGDLSVYWYQQSLDQGLQFLIQYYNGEERAKGNILERFSAQQFPDLHSELNLSSLELGDSALYFCASSAPGQGASDTQYFGPGTRLTVL.

In this sample, this clonotype turned up many times. The chain links TRBV20-1 to TRBJ2-1; 7 nucleotides agree with TRBD1. The J segment lost 2 bases and the V segment lost 4 bases, leaving 8 bases of the junction unmatched. This CDR3 contains 15 residues. Germline V gene lookup returns CDR1 DFQATT and CDR2 SNEGSKA (reference sequence). CDR3 loop: CSATPPGQPYNEQFF. In DNA form, the CDR3 reads TGCAGTGCTACGCCTCCGGGACAGCCCTACAATGAGCAGTTCTTC.

The J gene is TRBJ2-1, the V gene TRBV19; 9 bases line up with TRBD2. CDR1 is LNHDA, CDR2 SQIVND, per germline (reference sequence). The CDR3 is made up of 14 amino acids. V was pared by 5 bases and J by 5 bases, with 4 bases of the junction left unmatched. The CDR3 DNA reads TGTGCCAGTAGTTGGGAGCGGGAGGACAATGAGCAGTTCTTC. Translating gives CASSWEREDNEQFF.

The V call is TRBV11-2, the J call TRBJ1-2; possible D gene TRBD1, 5 bases. The CDR3 is 14 amino acids. Trimming took 5 bases from V and 6 from J, leaving 16 bases between them. Germline loops: CDR1 SGHAT, CDR2 FQNNGV. CDR3 sequence (DNA): TGTGCCAGCAGCCCCCGTATTGGACAAGATGGCTACACCTTC. As protein: CASSPRIGQDGYTF.

The chain has TRBV5-1 and TRBJ2-3, with D unclear. In germline, CDR1 is SGHRS, CDR2 YFSETQ. The CDR3 runs 15 residues. Trimming stripped 4 bases from V and 1 base from J, with 13 bases between. CDR3 region: CASSIDVGGTDTQYF. The CDR3 bases are TGCGCCAGCAGCATTGACGTAGGAGGCACAGATACGCAGTATTTT.

This clonotype has more than one count but fewer than ten. The V and J genes are TRBV2 and TRBJ2-1; no firm D call. V was clipped by 5 bases and J by 0 bases, with 8 bases between them. Germline-derived CDR1 and CDR2 are SNHLY and FYNNEI. The length of the CDR3 is 14 residues. This CDR3 is CASSPLTSYNEQFF. DNA for the CDR3: TGTGCCAGCAGTCCCCTGACCTCCTACAATGAGCAGTTCTTC.

This clonotype was seen only a few times. V usage is TRBV9 and J usage is TRBJ2-6; TRBD1 matches 7 bases. CDR3 length: 16 amino acids. V lost 2 bases, J lost 2 bases, and 4 bases stayed unmatched. Germline CDR1 reads SGDLS; CDR2 reads YYNGEE. The DNA for the CDR3 is TGTGCCAGCAGCGTCAGACAGGGCGCTGGGGCCAACGTCCTGACTTTC. Translating it yields CASSVRQGAGANVLTF.

V and J are TRBV6-2 or TRBV6-3 and TRBJ1-5; perhaps TRBD1 as D (5 bases). The germline V and J ends were trimmed by 6 bases and 7 bases, with 13 bases remaining between them. From germline, CDR1 is MNHEY and CDR2 SVGEGT. The CDR3 is 13 amino acids. Here the CDR3 reads CASRNQGQQPQHF. CDR3 coding DNA: TGTGCCAGCAGGAACCAGGGTCAGCAGCCCCAGCATTTT.

This clonotype was counted at least ten times. This chain connects TRBV24-1 to TRBJ2-2, with D possibly being TRBD1 (5 bases). The V end was cut by 5 bases, the J end by 0 bases, with 12 bases between. CDR1 and CDR2 from the germline V gene are KGHDR and SFDVKD. CDR3 length: 16 residues. CDR3 in DNA: TGTGCCACCAGTGTAACAGGCTTTACGAACACCGGGGAGCTGTTTTTT. It codes for CATSVTGFTNTGELFF.

V gene TRBV28 combines with J gene TRBJ1-6; no reliable D call. This CDR3 comprises 15 residues. CDR1 and CDR2 from the germline V gene are MDHEN and SYDVKM. The V end was cut by 6 bases, the J end by 10 bases, with 19 bases between. CDR3 nucleotides: TGTGCCAGCAGCTTGGATCGGGGAGGGTACTCACCCCTCCACTTT. It codes for CASSLDRGGYSPLHF.

The chain carries TRBV7-8 and TRBJ2-1, with unresolved D. The V end lost 2 bases, the J end lost 6 bases, and 8 bases lay between the germline ends. The CDR3 length is 13 residues. Germline V gene lookup returns CDR1 SGHVS and CDR2 FQNEAQ. In DNA form, the CDR3 reads TGTGCCAGCAGCTTAATAAGCGCCAATGAGCAGTTCTTC. Translated, it gives CASSLISANEQFF. The whole variable domain, filled in from reference TRBV7-8 and TRBJ2-1, reads GAGVSQSPRYKVAKRGQDVALRCDPISGHVSLFWYQQALGQGPEFLTYFQNEAQLDKSGLPSDRFFAERPEGSVSTLKIQRTQQEDSAVYLCASSLISANEQFFGPGTRLTVL.

This clonotype was detected many times. The genes are TRBV7-9 and TRBJ2-5, with a weak D call TRBD1 (6 bases). Germline V gives CDR1 SEHNR, CDR2 FQNEAQ (reference sequence). V was shortened by 2 bases and J by 3 bases, with 13 bases between the two germline ends. The length of the CDR3 is 15 residues. In DNA form, the CDR3 reads TGTGCCAGCAGCTTAATTCAGGCAGGGGAAGAGACCCAGTACTTC. The encoded protein is CASSLIQAGEETQYF.

This clonotype was counted between two and nine times. The rearrangement uses TRBV9 and TRBJ2-3; D possibly matches TRBD1 or TRBD2 (5 bases each). The V end was cut by 7 bases, the J end by 3 bases, with 15 bases between. CDR1 and CDR2 (germline): SGDLS, YYNGEE. CDR3 size: 14 residues. The CDR3 region has the DNA TGTGCCAGCGGACCTGAGGGGAGTACAGATACGCAGTATTTT. Its translation: CASGPEGSTDTQYF.

This clonotype has just a few counts. The chain combines TRBV28 with TRBJ2-1, with unresolved D. V was clipped by 8 bases and J by 7 bases, with 9 bases between them. The CDR3 spans 11 residues. Germline assignment: CDR1 MDHEN and CDR2 SYDVKM. In nucleotides, the CDR3 is TGTGCCAGCTGTAAAAAAAATGAGCAGTTCTTC. As protein: CASCKKNEQFF.

A few counts support this clonotype. The rearrangement links TRBV5-1 to TRBJ2-7; D is undetermined. Germline V gene lookup returns CDR1 SGHRS and CDR2 YFSETQ. V dropped 0 bases and J dropped 2 bases, with 9 bases sitting between them. This CDR3 has 14 amino acids. As DNA, the CDR3 is TGCGCCAGCAGCTTGGGAGTGGGCCCCTACGAGCAGTACTTC. The encoded protein is CASSLGVGPYEQYF.

The sample holds many counts of this clonotype. This chain uses TRBV7-9 with TRBJ2-1; TRBD2 might be the D (5 bases). Looked up from germline, CDR1 is SEHNR and CDR2 is FQNEAQ (reference sequence). The CDR3 consists of 12 residues. Trimming took 6 bases from V and 8 from J, leaving 11 bases between them. The CDR3 here is CASRDYRYEQFF. CDR3 nucleotide sequence: TGTGCCAGCAGAGACTATAGGTATGAGCAGTTCTTC.

This clonotype was detected ten times or more. The CDR3 reads CASRRPGQQETGELFF. The CDR3 DNA reads as TGCGCCAGCAGGCGACCGGGACAGCAGGAGACCGGGGAGCTGTTTTTT. J is TRBJ2-2 and V is TRBV5-1, with 7 nucleotides matching TRBD1. V shed 5 bases and J 5 bases; nucleotides not matched to a gene: 12. Germline V gives CDR1 SGHRS, CDR2 YFSETQ. This CDR3 contains 16 residues.

This clonotype was seen a handful of times. This sequence joins TRBV6-1 and TRBJ2-3; 14 nucleotides agree with TRBD2. CDR3 size: 16 residues. Germline V gives CDR1 MNHNS, CDR2 SASEGT. After removal of 5 bases from V and 4 bases from J, the junction contained 5 bases not matched to a gene. The CDR3 DNA is TGTGCCAGCAGTCGGGGACTAGCGGGAGCCCCAGATACGCAGTATTTT. The encoded protein is CASSRGLAGAPDTQYF.

The chain couples TRBV15 to TRBJ2-5; D is uncertain. Germline V gene sequence: CDR1 LNHNV, CDR2 YYDKDF (reference sequence). The CDR3 contains 16 residues. Trimming left V 0 bases short and J 8 bases short, with 19 bases between. CDR3 bases: TGTGCCACCAGCAGAGATCGCACATCCGGGCTTGAAACCCAGTACTTC. Its protein product is CATSRDRTSGLETQYF.

This clonotype was observed a handful of times. The V and J genes are TRBV5-1 and TRBJ2-7, with D perhaps assigned TRBD1 or TRBD2 (5 bases each). This CDR3 contains 15 residues. The germline V gene encodes CDR1 SGHRS and CDR2 YFSETQ. Trimming took 6 bases from V and 3 from J, leaving 19 bases between them. The CDR3 nucleotides read TGCGCCAGCACCCGGGGCCAGGGTAGGGGCTACGAGCAGTACTTC. This gives the protein CASTRGQGRGYEQYF.